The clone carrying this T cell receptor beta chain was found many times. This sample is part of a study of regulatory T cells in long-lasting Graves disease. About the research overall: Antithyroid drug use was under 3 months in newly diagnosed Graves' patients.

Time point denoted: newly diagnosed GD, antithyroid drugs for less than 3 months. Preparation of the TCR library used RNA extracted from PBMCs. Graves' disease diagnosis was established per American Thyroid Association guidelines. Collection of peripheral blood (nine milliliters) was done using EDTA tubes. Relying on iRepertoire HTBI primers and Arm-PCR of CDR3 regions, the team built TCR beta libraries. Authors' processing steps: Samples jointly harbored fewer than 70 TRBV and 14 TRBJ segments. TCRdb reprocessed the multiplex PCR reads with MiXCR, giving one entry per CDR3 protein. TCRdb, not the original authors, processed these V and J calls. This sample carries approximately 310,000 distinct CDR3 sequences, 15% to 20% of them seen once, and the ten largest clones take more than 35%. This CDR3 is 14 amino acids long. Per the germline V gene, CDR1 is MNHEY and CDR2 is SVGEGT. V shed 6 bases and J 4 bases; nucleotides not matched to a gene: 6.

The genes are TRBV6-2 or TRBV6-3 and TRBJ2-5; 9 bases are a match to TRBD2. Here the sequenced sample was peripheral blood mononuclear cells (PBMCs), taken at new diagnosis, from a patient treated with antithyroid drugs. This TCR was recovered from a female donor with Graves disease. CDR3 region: CASRYSGSGETQYF. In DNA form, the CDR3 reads TGTGCCAGCAGGTATAGCGGGAGTGGAGAGACCCAGTACTTC.